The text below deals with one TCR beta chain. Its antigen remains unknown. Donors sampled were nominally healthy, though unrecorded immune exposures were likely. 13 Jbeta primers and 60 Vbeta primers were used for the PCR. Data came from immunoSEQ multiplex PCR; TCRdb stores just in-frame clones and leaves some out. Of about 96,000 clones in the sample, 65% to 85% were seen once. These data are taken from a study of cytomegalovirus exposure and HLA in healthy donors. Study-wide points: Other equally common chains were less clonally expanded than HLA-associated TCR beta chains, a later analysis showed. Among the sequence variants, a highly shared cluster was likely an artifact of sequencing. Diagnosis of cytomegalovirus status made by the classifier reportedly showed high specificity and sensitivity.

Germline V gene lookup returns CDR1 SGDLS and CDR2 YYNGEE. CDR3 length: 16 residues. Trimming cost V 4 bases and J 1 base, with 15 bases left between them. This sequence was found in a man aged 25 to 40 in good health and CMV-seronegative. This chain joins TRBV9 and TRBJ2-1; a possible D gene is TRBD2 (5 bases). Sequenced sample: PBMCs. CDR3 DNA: TGTGCCAGCAGCCCACGGGTCGGGGAATCCTACAATGAGCAGTTCTTC. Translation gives CASSPRVGESYNEQFF.